These 27 T cell receptor beta chains share one sample of origin, sequenced in a study of technical replicates of blood from a few donors. Profiled with immunoSEQ multiplex PCR; TCRdb holds only in-frame clones, not every one. The table lists tens of thousands of clones, under 98% of them singletons. The sequencing input was T cells isolated from PBMCs. Receptors originate from a human donor in good health.

This chain joins TRBV5-4 and TRBJ1-1; possibly TRBD1 for D (6 bases). Trimming removed 0 bases from V and 4 bases from J, with 10 bases in between. The CDR3 extends over 14 amino acids. Germline CDR1 SGHNT, CDR2 YYREEE (reference sequence). CDR3 nucleotide sequence: TGTGCCAGCAGCTTGGACAGGGCTAGCACTGAAGCTTTCTTT. This gives the protein CASSLDRASTEAFF. Complete variable domain (other parts from reference TRBV5-4 and TRBJ1-1): ETGVTQSPTHLIKTRGQQVTLRCSSQSGHNTVSWYQQALGQGPQFIFQYYREEENGRGNFPPRFSGLQFPNYSSELNVNALELDDSALYLCASSLDRASTEAFFGQGTRLTVV.

The J gene is TRBJ1-5, the V gene TRBV11-2, with D unclear. This CDR3 contains 16 residues. Germline-derived CDR1 and CDR2 are SGHAT and FQNNGV. With 5 bases removed from V and 2 bases from J, the gap between germline ends came to 16 bases. In DNA form, the CDR3 reads TGTGCCAGCAGCATTGGCCGGACTCGCGGCAATCAGCCCCAGCATTTT. This codes for CASSIGRTRGNQPQHF.

The chain is built from TRBV19 and TRBJ1-2; the match to TRBD1 covers 9 bases. The CDR3 contains 15 residues. Germline CDR1 and CDR2: LNHDA and SQIVND (reference sequence). Trimming cost V 3 bases and J 6 bases; bases outside gene matches: 8. The CDR3 nucleotides are TGTGCCAGTAGTATCCGGGACAGGGTGGGCAATGGCTACACCTTC. It encodes CASSIRDRVGNGYTF.

The chain links TRBV27 to TRBJ2-7, with TRBD2 identical over 8 bases. CDR3 length equals 16 residues. Trimming removed 3 bases from V and 1 base from J; junction bases left unmatched: 8. Germline CDR1 reads MNHEY; CDR2 reads SMNVEV (reference sequence). CDR3 in amino acids: CASSLSPGLVSYEQYF. CDR3 in DNA: TGTGCCAGCAGTTTGTCTCCGGGACTAGTTTCCTACGAGCAGTACTTC.

The table lists this clone with a count of one. V gene TRBV28 combines with J gene TRBJ2-7; maybe TRBD1 (6 bases). The CDR3 is 13 residues long. From germline, CDR1 is MDHEN and CDR2 SYDVKM. V lost 8 bases to trimming and J lost 6 bases, with 17 bases between them. The CDR3 loop reads CASQLLTGSEQYF. In DNA form, the CDR3 reads TGTGCCAGCCAATTACTCACAGGGAGCGAGCAGTACTTC.

The chain has TRBV5-1 and TRBJ2-1, with 10 nucleotides matching TRBD2. The V gene end was trimmed by 5 bases and the J gene end by 2 bases; junction bases not matched to a gene: 10. In germline, CDR1 is SGHRS, CDR2 YFSETQ. The CDR3 has 17 residues. In nucleotides, the CDR3 is TGCGCCAGCAGAGGGGGGCTAGCGGGAGAAACCTACAATGAGCAGTTCTTC. This codes for CASRGGLAGETYNEQFF.

This sequence joins TRBV15 and TRBJ2-7; D gene unclear. The CDR3 has 14 amino acids. The germline gives CDR1 LNHNV, CDR2 YYDKDF (reference sequence). The V end lost 0 bases, the J end lost 7 bases, and 13 bases lay between the germline ends. CDR3 in amino acids: CATSRDLTTGEQYF. The CDR3 DNA is TGTGCCACCAGCAGAGATTTAACTACCGGGGAGCAGTACTTC.

V is TRBV6-5 and J is TRBJ1-4, with TRBD1 as a possible D gene (6 bases). CDR1 is MNHEY, CDR2 SVGAGI, per germline. V was trimmed by 6 bases and J by 8 bases, leaving 13 bases between them. This CDR3 spans 13 amino acids. This CDR3 reads CASRVRQEEKLFF. The CDR3 DNA reads as TGTGCCAGCAGAGTAAGACAGGAGGAAAAACTGTTTTTT.

CDR3 sequence: CASSLLPGLTAPGYTF. The CDR3 bases are TGTGCCAGCAGTTTATTACCGGGACTGACGGCCCCCGGCTACACCTTC. The chain uses TRBV27 and TRBJ1-2, with TRBD1 as a possible D gene (5 bases). The CDR3 contains 16 residues. Trimming cost V 1 base and J 8 bases, with 20 bases left between them. In germline, CDR1 is MNHEY, CDR2 SMNVEV (reference sequence).

V and J are TRBV2 and TRBJ2-3, with 10 bases that match TRBD2. Germline CDR1 and CDR2: SNHLY and FYNNEI. J lost 5 bases, V lost 1 base, and 9 bases had no gene match. The CDR3 runs to 17 residues. CDR3 residues: CASSEGSLAGEKDTQYF. The CDR3 DNA follows: TGTGCCAGCAGTGAAGGGAGTCTAGCGGGAGAGAAAGATACGCAGTATTTT.

The chain carries TRBV4-3 and TRBJ2-7; 7 nucleotides match TRBD1. Trimming took 3 bases from V and 3 from J; bases not matched to a gene: 14. Germline CDR1 reads LGHNA; CDR2 reads YSLEER. The CDR3 runs to 17 residues. The CDR3 DNA follows: TGCGCCAGCAGCCAGGGGACACAGGGGATAGGGGTCTACGAGCAGTACTTC. Translation gives CASSQGTQGIGVYEQYF.

The V call is TRBV30, the J call TRBJ2-7, with 8 bases that match TRBD1. CDR3 length: 13 amino acids. V shed 1 base and J 7 bases; nucleotides not matched to a gene: 6. Germline loops: CDR1 GTSNPN, CDR2 SVGIG (reference sequence). This CDR3 is CAWSAGQGWEQYF. The CDR3 coding sequence is TGTGCCTGGAGTGCCGGACAGGGTTGGGAGCAGTACTTC. The full variable domain, with the rest looked up from reference TRBV30 and TRBJ2-7, is SQTIHQWPATLVQPVGSPLSLECTVEGTSNPNLYWYRQAAGRGLQLLFYSVGIGQISSEVPQNLSASRPQDRQFILSSKKLLLSDSGFYLCAWSAGQGWEQYFGPGTRLTVT.

V gene TRBV7-4 combines with J gene TRBJ2-7; D perhaps matches TRBD1 (6 bases). V lost 2 bases, J lost 4 bases, and 18 bases lay in between. The CDR3 covers 16 residues. Germline loops: CDR1 SGHVT, CDR2 SQSDAQ. The CDR3 region has the DNA TGTGCCAGCAGCTTAAAATTTTGGGACACCCATTACGAGCAGTACTTC. Amino acid sequence: CASSLKFWDTHYEQYF.

The chain joins TRBV5-1 to TRBJ2-5; 11 bases line up with TRBD2. CDR1 is SGHRS, CDR2 YFSETQ, per germline. The V gene end was trimmed by 0 bases and the J gene end by 2 bases; junction bases not matched to a gene: 24. CDR3 length equals 23 residues. The CDR3 loop reads CASSLAPGASSLAGGAEQETQYF. The CDR3 nucleotides are TGCGCCAGCAGCTTGGCTCCGGGGGCGAGTTCCCTAGCGGGAGGAGCGGAGCAAGAGACCCAGTACTTC.

This rearrangement joins TRBV13 to TRBJ1-2; 9 bases are shared with TRBD1. V shed 5 bases, J shed 7 bases, and the junction held 8 bases outside the gene matches. The CDR3 runs 14 residues. Germline CDR1 reads PRHDT; CDR2 reads FYEKMQ (reference sequence). As DNA, the CDR3 is TGTGCCAGCAGCATCACCGGGACAGGGATTGGCTACACCTTC. Amino acid sequence: CASSITGTGIGYTF.

V and J are TRBV29-1 and TRBJ1-1; D remains unclear. The germline V and J ends were trimmed by 3 bases and 1 base, with 9 bases remaining between them. CDR1 and CDR2 from the germline V gene are SQVTM and ANQGSEA. This CDR3 region has 13 residues. CDR3 sequence reads: CSVDPAGNTEAFF. In nucleotides, the CDR3 is TGCAGCGTTGATCCGGCAGGGAACACTGAAGCTTTCTTT.

The chain recombines TRBV6-5 with TRBJ2-2, with TRBD2 as a possible D gene (5 bases). Between the trimmed V and J ends, which lost 11 bases and 2 bases, there was a span of 9 bases. The CDR3 spans 12 residues. Germline V gene sequence: CDR1 MNHEY, CDR2 SVGAGI. The CDR3 DNA is TGTGCCCTACGGGGTAACACCGGGGAGCTGTTTTTT. This sequence encodes CALRGNTGELFF.

This chain links TRBV7-9 with TRBJ1-5; D possibly corresponds to TRBD1 (6 bases). V shed 5 bases and J shed 7 bases, with 15 bases lying between them. In germline, CDR1 is SEHNR, CDR2 FQNEAQ (reference sequence). There are 14 residues in the CDR3. The CDR3 coding sequence is TGTGCCAGCAGCCCAGAGGGGGGGAGACAGCCCCAGCATTTT. Translated: CASSPEGGRQPQHF.

The chain's CDR3 is CASSRRGTSGSSSTDTQYF. CDR3 DNA sequence: TGTGCCAGTAGTCGGAGGGGGACTAGCGGGAGTTCTAGCACAGATACGCAGTATTTT. The chain couples TRBV19 to TRBJ2-3, with TRBD2 matching 14 bases. With 5 bases clipped from V and 0 bases from J, the junction kept 10 bases outside the gene matches. This CDR3 spans 19 amino acids. The germline CDR1 and CDR2 sequences are LNHDA and SQIVND (reference sequence). Full variable domain (rest looked up from reference TRBV19 and TRBJ2-3): DGGITQSPKYLFRKEGQNVTLSCEQNLNHDAMYWYRQDPGQGLRLIYYSQIVNDFQKGDIAEGYSVSREKKESFPLTVTSAQKNPTAFYLCASSRRGTSGSSSTDTQYFGPGTRLTVL.

The J gene is TRBJ2-5, the V gene TRBV7-9; 10 bases match TRBD1. Germline CDR1 reads SEHNR; CDR2 reads FQNEAQ (reference sequence). The CDR3 is made up of 15 amino acids. V was clipped by 1 base and J by 5 bases; unmatched bases: 4. The CDR3 nucleotides are TGTGCCAGCAGCTTAGGACAGGGGGCGGAGGAGACCCAGTACTTC. It is translated as CASSLGQGAEETQYF.

Only one count was recorded for this clone. The V gene is TRBV19, the J gene TRBJ1-2; TRBD1 matches 7 bases. J lost 4 bases, V lost 0 bases, and 8 bases had no gene match. CDR3 length: 16 residues. Germline CDR1 and CDR2: LNHDA and SQIVND (reference sequence). The CDR3 protein is CASSIDRTGFLYGYTF. The CDR3, as DNA: TGTGCCAGTAGTATAGACCGGACAGGTTTCCTCTATGGCTACACCTTC.

This chain connects TRBV19 to TRBJ1-2; 9 bases fit TRBD1. With 6 bases clipped from V and 4 bases from J, the junction kept 9 bases outside the gene matches. The CDR3 covers 15 residues. Germline V gives CDR1 LNHDA, CDR2 SQIVND (reference sequence). CDR3: CASRLSGQGIYGYTF. The CDR3 DNA reads TGTGCCAGTAGACTCTCGGGACAGGGCATCTATGGCTACACCTTC.

J is TRBJ1-5 and V is TRBV28; D uncertain. This CDR3 has 14 amino acids. The V end lost 5 bases, the J end lost 3 bases, and 11 bases lay between the germline ends. Germline values: CDR1 MDHEN, CDR2 SYDVKM. This CDR3 reads CASSQRSLNQPQHF. CDR3 coding DNA: TGTGCCAGCAGTCAACGGTCCCTCAATCAGCCCCAGCATTTT.

The rearrangement uses TRBV27 and TRBJ1-1; D not certain. Germline CDR1 and CDR2: MNHEY and SMNVEV (reference sequence). V was clipped by 7 bases and J by 0 bases, with 12 bases between them. CDR3 length equals 14 residues. CDR3: CASTPSGMNTEAFF. The DNA of the CDR3 is TGTGCCAGCACTCCTTCGGGGATGAACACTGAAGCTTTCTTT.

The chain recombines TRBV9 with TRBJ2-2; D perhaps matches TRBD2 (5 bases). V shed 4 bases and J shed 7 bases, with 17 bases lying between them. Germline-derived CDR1 and CDR2 are SGDLS and YYNGEE. This CDR3 spans 15 amino acids. CDR3 coding DNA: TGTGCCAGCAGCCCGGTAGGGAGAAGTGACGGGGAGCTGTTTTTT. Protein product: CASSPVGRSDGELFF.

The genes are TRBV28 and TRBJ2-7; TRBD1 agrees at 11 bases. Unmatched junction bases numbered 7, after V lost 3 bases and J lost 0 bases. Germline CDR1 MDHEN, CDR2 SYDVKM. The CDR3 is 17 residues long. This CDR3 reads CASSFYGTGGNSYEQYF. The CDR3 DNA sequence: TGTGCCAGCAGTTTCTATGGGACAGGGGGAAACTCCTACGAGCAGTACTTC. The whole variable domain, filled in from reference TRBV28 and TRBJ2-7, reads DVKVTQSSRYLVKRTGEKVFLECVQDMDHENMFWYRQDPGLGLRLIYFSYDVKMKEKGDIPEGYSVSREKKERFSLILESASTNQTSMYLCASSFYGTGGNSYEQYFGPGTRLTVT.

This clone was recorded only once. The V gene is TRBV7-3, the J gene TRBJ2-3, with 8 bases fitting TRBD2. CDR1 and CDR2 (germline): SGHTA, FQGTGA. CDR3 length equals 16 residues. V gave up 5 bases and J gave up 1 base; unmatched junction bases: 8. The CDR3 loop reads CASSKKAGAGTDTQYF. The CDR3 nucleotides read TGTGCCAGCAGCAAGAAAGCGGGAGCCGGCACAGATACGCAGTATTTT.